One TCR beta chain is described in this entry. Germline V gene sequence: CDR1 LGHNA, CDR2 YNFKEQ. There are 14 residues in the CDR3. V lost 4 bases and J lost 3, with 10 bases in between. Authors' analysis steps: The assay estimated nucleated cells by amplifying reference gene primers. Here immunoSEQ multiplex PCR was the method, and the copy in TCRdb shows in-frame clones only, minus some. V and J calls and clone size are given by that table; D and trimming were obtained from the DNA. The data show roughly 160,000 clones, with 80% to 90% seen just once and less than 3% held by the top ten. Seattle's enrolled individuals joined amid active infection and were then monitored longitudinally. The sample is drawn from a study of blood T cell repertoires in COVID-19. On the study more broadly: Spain, Italy and the United States supplied samples that represented acute and convalescent COVID-19. PBMCs, B-cell-depleted T cells, or T cells provided the cDNA or gDNA that made up the material.

The sequenced material came from peripheral blood. The receptor's source is a woman at least 80 years old with COVID-19, enrolled during active disease. The chain recombines TRBV4-2 with TRBJ2-1, with a weak D call TRBD1 (6 bases). The CDR3 coding sequence is TGTGCCAGCAGCCTGACAGGATTCTACAATGAGCAGTTCTTC. It yields the protein CASSLTGFYNEQFF.